This is a list of T cell receptor beta chains from one sample in a study of human T cells and chemical hapten exposure. TCRdb ran MiXCR on the RACE reads and lists one entry per CDR3 protein. Among about 120,000 distinct CDR3 sequences, approximately 15% were seen once, and the ten largest hold around 2.8%. Sequenced material: whole blood, taken in connection with sensitization to the hapten diphenylcyclopropenone (DPC). These receptors were collected from a woman between 18 and 30 years old with alopecia areata. Some clones in this sample may be carry-over from other donors' samples. Both conserved end residues are part of each CDR3. A D gene is named only where the DNA matches it firmly. Part of the rows lack a size; the others show once, few, many or a class for expanded clones.

V gene	D gene	clone size	J gene	CDR3 DNA	CDR3 protein
TRBV4-3	-	many	TRBJ1-1	TGCGCCAGCAGCCAAGAGGCAGTGAACACTGAAGCTTTCTTT	CASSQEAVNTEAFF
TRBV29-1	-	few	TRBJ2-5	TGCAGCGCCGAACAGGAATCGCAAGAGACCCAGTACTTC	CSAEQESQETQYF
TRBV2	-	few	TRBJ2-1	TGTGCCAGCAGAGGACAGGAGCAGTTCTTC	CASRGQEQFF
TRBV28	TRBD1	-	TRBJ1-1	TGTGCCACCCAGAGCCCCGGGACAGCCGTCAAGAACACTGAAGCTTTCTTT	CATQSPGTAVKNTEAFF
TRBV15	TRBD1	many	TRBJ1-4	TGTGCCACCAGCAGAGCGGGACAGGGCACCCCTCTGTTTTTT	CATSRAGQGTPLFF
TRBV20-1	TRBD1	-	TRBJ1-5	TGCAGTGCTAGAATCCGACAGGGATATCAGCCCCAGCATTTT	CSARIRQGYQPQHF
TRBV4-2	TRBD2	-	TRBJ2-7	TGTGCCAGCAGCCAAATAGACGGGAGCGGGGCTTACGAGCAGTACTTC	CASSQIDGSGAYEQYF
TRBV20-1	-	-	TRBJ2-1	TGCAGTGCTAGAGATCCCAGACAGGGAGGTCTTCATGAGCAGTTCTTC	CSARDPRQGGLHEQFF
TRBV30	-	-	TRBJ1-1	TGTGCCTGGTCGCGCTCCGGGACCAATCAAAGAAAAGCTTTCTTT	CAWSRSGTNQRKAFF
TRBV6-5	TRBD2	-	TRBJ2-1	TGTGCCAGCAGCCCCACCGCTAGCGGGGCTCTCGCGTGGAATGAGCAGTTCTTC	CASSPTASGALAWNEQFF
TRBV18	-	-	TRBJ1-1	TGTGCCAGCTCGCAGTCGGACGTCTCCACTGAAGCTTTCTTT	CASSQSDVSTEAFF
TRBV28	-	many	TRBJ1-2	TGTGCCAGCAGTGACGGGCCAGCTCATAACTATGGCTACACCTTC	CASSDGPAHNYGYTF
TRBV6-6	TRBD2	few	TRBJ2-3	TGTGCCAGCAGTTACTCTAGGGCGGGGGGCCCTACAGATACGCAGTATTTT	CASSYSRAGGPTDTQYF
TRBV11-2	-	-	TRBJ2-3	TGTGCCAGCAGTATAGTAATTGGCACAGATACGCAGTATTTT	CASSIVIGTDTQYF
TRBV7-2	TRBD1	many	TRBJ1-5	TGTGCCAGCAGCGTCCGGGACAGCTTCTTACCCAATCAGCCCCAGCATTTT	CASSVRDSFLPNQPQHF
TRBV20-1	-	-	TRBJ2-1	TGCAGTGCTAGAATTGGTAGGAATGAGCAGTTCTTC	CSARIGRNEQFF
TRBV18	-	-	TRBJ1-5	TGTGCCAGCTCACTATTCCTACCAGGAGGGACCAATCAGCCCCAGCATTTT	CASSLFLPGGTNQPQHF
TRBV29-1	-	few	TRBJ2-3	TGCAGCGTTTTAAAGCTAAGCTTTGGAGCAGATACGCAGTATTTT	CSVLKLSFGADTQYF
TRBV6-2/TRBV6-3	-	-	TRBJ2-3	TGTGCCAGCAGTTCCCAAGTCGGGGCCAGCACAGATACGCAGTATTTT	CASSSQVGASTDTQYF
TRBV30	-	-	TRBJ1-1	TGTGCCTGGAGTGCGTGGGGCACTGAAGCTTTCTTT	CAWSAWGTEAFF
TRBV6-5	-	-	TRBJ1-1	TGTGCCAGCTCACACATGAACACTGAAGCTTTCTTT	CASSHMNTEAFF
TRBV13	-	-	TRBJ2-6	TGTGCCAGCAGCTTAGAAAAGGGCGATGGGGCCAACGTCCTGACTTTC	CASSLEKGDGANVLTF
TRBV3-1	-	many	TRBJ1-2	TGTGCCAGCAGCCAAGATCCCCAAGGCTACACCTTC	CASSQDPQGYTF
TRBV5-4	-	-	TRBJ1-3	TGTGCCAGCCGGGACGTCGGAAACACCATATATTTT	CASRDVGNTIYF
TRBV7-9	-	few	TRBJ2-7	TGTGCCAGCAGCCGAGCGGACGACGGCAGCTCCTACGAGCAGTACTTC	CASSRADDGSSYEQYF
TRBV30	TRBD1	few	TRBJ1-2	TGTGCCTGGGCCCATTCTCAACAGGGGATCTATGGCTACACCTTC	CAWAHSQQGIYGYTF
TRBV6-1	-	many	TRBJ2-7	TGTGCCAGCAGTGAACACGCCCGGAAAGGCTTGCTCTTCAGCTACGAGCAGTACTTC	CASSEHARKGLLFSYEQYF
TRBV6-2/TRBV6-3	TRBD1	-	TRBJ1-2	TGTGCCAGCCTTACCGGGACAGGGAGCGGCTACACCTTC	CASLTGTGSGYTF
TRBV5-1	-	few	TRBJ2-7	TGCGCCAGCAGCTCCCCGGAGGTCTCAGGAAGAGAGTACTTC	CASSSPEVSGREYF
TRBV4-3	-	many	TRBJ1-2	TGCGCCAGCAGCCAATTCAGGGACGTATACTATGGCTACACCTTC	CASSQFRDVYYGYTF
TRBV11-2	-	many	TRBJ1-1	TGTGCCAGCAGCTTACAACGAGGGACTGAAGCTTTCTTT	CASSLQRGTEAFF
TRBV18	-	many	TRBJ1-2	TGTGCCAGCTCACCAAGCAGGGATAGGAATGGCTACACCTTC	CASSPSRDRNGYTF
TRBV20-1	-	-	TRBJ2-7	TGCAGTGCTACAGGGTTGAGAGAGCAGTACTTC	CSATGLREQYF
TRBV28	TRBD1	-	TRBJ2-5	TGTGCCAGCAGTTTATGGGCCCAGGGGGCAGGTGAGACCCAGTACTTC	CASSLWAQGAGETQYF
TRBV20-1	TRBD1	few	TRBJ1-6	TGCAGTGCTAGAGAGAGCGGACAGGGGATACATTCACCCCTCCACTTT	CSARESGQGIHSPLHF
TRBV5-5	-	few	TRBJ2-3	TGTGCCAGCAGCCGCGGGTACGCAGATACGCAGTATTTT	CASSRGYADTQYF
TRBV29-1	-	-	TRBJ2-7	TGCAGCGTTGGCAAGGGGCAGTACGAGCAGTACTTC	CSVGKGQYEQYF
TRBV7-6	-	few	TRBJ2-1	TGTGCCAGCAGCTTTGCTCTAGGAGACGCGGGGACATATGAGCAGTTCTTC	CASSFALGDAGTYEQFF
TRBV4-3	-	few	TRBJ2-1	TGCGCCAGCAGCCAAGAACTAGCTGACCGTACATATGAGCAGTTCTTC	CASSQELADRTYEQFF
TRBV29-1	TRBD1	-	TRBJ2-2	TGCAGCGTTGAAGATCCGAAGGGGGCGCCCGGGGAGCTGTTTTTT	CSVEDPKGAPGELFF
TRBV4-3	-	few	TRBJ1-1	TGCGCCAGCAGCCGGAGTTGGGTGACCGCGAACACTGAAGCTTTCTTT	CASSRSWVTANTEAFF
TRBV27	-	-	TRBJ1-2	TGTGCCAGCAGTTTATTAGGGGACGGCGGCTACACCTTC	CASSLLGDGGYTF
TRBV12-3/TRBV12-4	-	few	TRBJ1-5	TGTGCCAGCAGTTTTAAGTGGTCAGGTACGGGGCAGCCCCAGCATTTT	CASSFKWSGTGQPQHF
TRBV7-9	-	many	TRBJ1-3	TGTGCCAGCAGCTTAGTTCGTCAAGCTGGAAACACCATATATTTT	CASSLVRQAGNTIYF
TRBV4-3	-	once	TRBJ1-1	TGCGCCAGCAGCCAAGATGTGGCAAGGGAAGTTAAGACTGAAGCTTTCTTT	CASSQDVAREVKTEAFF
TRBV4-2	-	-	TRBJ2-7	TGTGCCAGCAGCCAGGCCGCCGGGACACCACAGGGGCAGTACTTC	CASSQAAGTPQGQYF
TRBV23-1	-	many	TRBJ2-1	TGCGCCAGCAGTCAACCCCCGGGACAGCGGGAGTCTAGCTCCTACAATGAGCAGTTCTTC	CASSQPPGQRESSSYNEQFF
TRBV4-3	TRBD1	-	TRBJ2-2	TGCGCCAGCAGCCAAGAAGCACAGGGGGTCACCGGGGAGCTGTTTTTT	CASSQEAQGVTGELFF
TRBV7-2	-	-	TRBJ2-3	TGTGCCAGCAGCTTGGGGCTTGGAGGCACAGATACGCAGTATTTT	CASSLGLGGTDTQYF
TRBV6-6	TRBD1	-	TRBJ1-6	TGTGCCAGCAGTCCAGGGGGCCAAGGCAATTCACCCCTCCACTTT	CASSPGGQGNSPLHF
TRBV5-5	-	few	TRBJ1-5	TGTGCCAGCAGCCCTTTTTTGGACAAGGGTCAGCCCCAGCATTTT	CASSPFLDKGQPQHF
TRBV29-1	-	many	TRBJ2-7	TGCAGCGTTAGGATCACTTCCTACGAGCAGTACTTC	CSVRITSYEQYF
TRBV6-1	-	few	TRBJ1-3	TGTGCCAGCAGCGAAGCCGGGCTATCTGGAAACACCATATATTTT	CASSEAGLSGNTIYF
TRBV27	TRBD1	-	TRBJ1-4	TGTGCCAGCAGCCGCGGACAGGGGGGGGAAAAACTGTTTTTT	CASSRGQGGEKLFF
TRBV2	-	many	TRBJ1-2	TGTGCCAGCAGCCCCCTCAGTGGGGGTAGTGGTGGCTACACCTTC	CASSPLSGGSGGYTF